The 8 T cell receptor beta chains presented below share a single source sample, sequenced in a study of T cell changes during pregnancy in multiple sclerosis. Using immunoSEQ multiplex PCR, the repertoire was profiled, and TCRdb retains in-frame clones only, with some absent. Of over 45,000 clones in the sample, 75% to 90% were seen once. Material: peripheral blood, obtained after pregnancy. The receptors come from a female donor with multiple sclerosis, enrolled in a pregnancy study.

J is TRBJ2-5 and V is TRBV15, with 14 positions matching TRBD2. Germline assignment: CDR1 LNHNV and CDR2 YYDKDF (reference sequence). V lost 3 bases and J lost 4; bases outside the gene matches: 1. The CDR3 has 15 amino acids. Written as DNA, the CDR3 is TGTGCCACCAGCAGGACTAGCGGGGGGGCAGAGACCCAGTACTTC. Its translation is CATSRTSGGAETQYF.

Written as DNA, the CDR3 is TGTGCCAGCAGCCAGGGACAGGGCCAAGAGACCCAGTACTTC. Its translation is CASSQGQGQETQYF. The chain links TRBV5-6 to TRBJ2-5, with 9 bases that match TRBD1. Germline V gives CDR1 SGHDT, CDR2 YYEEEE. This CDR3 is built from 14 residues. Losses at the gene ends were 4 bases for V and 1 base for J; bases not matched to a gene: 2. Looking up the rest from reference TRBV5-6 and TRBJ2-5 gives the full variable domain: DAGVTQSPTHLIKTRGQQVTLRCSPKSGHDTVSWYQQALGQGPQFIFQYYEEEERQRGNFPDRFSGHQFPNYSSELNVNALLLGDSALYLCASSQGQGQETQYFGPGTRLLVL.

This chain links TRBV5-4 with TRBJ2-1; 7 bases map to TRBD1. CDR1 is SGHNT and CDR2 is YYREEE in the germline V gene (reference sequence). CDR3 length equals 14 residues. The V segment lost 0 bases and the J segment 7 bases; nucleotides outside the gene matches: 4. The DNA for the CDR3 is TGTGCCAGCAGCTTGGGAGGGGGCTGGAATGAGCAGTTCTTC. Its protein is CASSLGGGWNEQFF.

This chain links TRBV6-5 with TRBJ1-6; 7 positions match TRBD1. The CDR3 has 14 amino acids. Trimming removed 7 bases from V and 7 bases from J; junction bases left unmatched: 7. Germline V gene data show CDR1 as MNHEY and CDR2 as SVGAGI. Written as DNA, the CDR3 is TGTGCCAGCACCACCGGGACAGCCAATTCACCCCTCCACTTT. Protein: CASTTGTANSPLHF.

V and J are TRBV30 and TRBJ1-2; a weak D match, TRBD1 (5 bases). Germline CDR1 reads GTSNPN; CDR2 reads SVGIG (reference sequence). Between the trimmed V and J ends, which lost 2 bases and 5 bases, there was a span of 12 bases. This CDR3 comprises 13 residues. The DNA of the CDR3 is TGTGCCTGGAGTCCGACAGTGAGTTATGGCTACACCTTC. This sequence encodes CAWSPTVSYGYTF.

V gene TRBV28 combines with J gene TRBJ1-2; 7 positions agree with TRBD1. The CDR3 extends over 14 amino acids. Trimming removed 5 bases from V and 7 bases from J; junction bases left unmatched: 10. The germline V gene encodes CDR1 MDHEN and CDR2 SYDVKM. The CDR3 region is CASSPNRGTVGYTF. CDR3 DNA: TGTGCCAGCAGTCCGAACAGGGGAACGGTTGGCTACACCTTC.

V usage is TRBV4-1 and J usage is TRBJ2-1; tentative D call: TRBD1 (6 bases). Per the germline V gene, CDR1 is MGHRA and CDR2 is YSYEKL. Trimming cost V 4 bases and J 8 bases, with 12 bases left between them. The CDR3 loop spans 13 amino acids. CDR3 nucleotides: TGCGCCAGCAGCCGAGAGTGGGGGCATGAGCAGTTCTTC. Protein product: CASSREWGHEQFF.

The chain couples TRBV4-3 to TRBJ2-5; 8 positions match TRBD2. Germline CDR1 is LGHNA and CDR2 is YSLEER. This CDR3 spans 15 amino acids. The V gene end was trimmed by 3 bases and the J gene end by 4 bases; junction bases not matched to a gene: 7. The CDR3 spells CASSQGLGLGETQYF. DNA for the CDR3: TGCGCCAGCAGCCAGGGACTAGGATTAGGAGAGACCCAGTACTTC.